In this sample, the clone carrying this T cell receptor beta chain turned up many times. Its antigen is unidentified. CDR1 is SGDLS and CDR2 is YYNGEE in the germline V gene. Trimming took 0 bases from V and 2 from J, leaving 7 bases between them. The CDR3 consists of 14 residues. The data stem from a study of blood T cells in healthy people across ages. Sample-barcoded 5' priming and a J-beta primer mix drove a second PCR of roughly 6 to 12 cycles. TCRdb fed the 5' RACE reads into MiXCR, producing one record per CDR3 protein. The sample has under 2,000,000 distinct CDR3 sequences; roughly 49% are singletons. Study-wide results and limits: The study found more naive CD4+ cells and higher diversity in long-lived than aged donors. Diversity of TCR beta per million T cells declined in a roughly linear way with age.

The source is a woman between 40 and 50 years old in good health. The sample consisted of blood. The chain is built from TRBV9 and TRBJ2-3; unclear D gene. The DNA for the CDR3 is TGTGCCAGCAGCGTAGCTCTCCACACAGATACGCAGTATTTT. As protein: CASSVALHTDTQYF.